This T cell receptor beta chain comes out of a study of identical twins. Findings and limits, study-wide: For cord blood, abundant beta clonotypes had fewer insertions, unlike memory repertoires, which showed none.

Note on this clonotype: As yet, its antigen is unknown.

The CDR3 has 11 residues. V was pared by 6 bases and J by 8 bases, with 9 bases between. Germline CDR1 reads SEHNR; CDR2 reads FQNEAQ (reference sequence). Addition of a universal primer site occurred through template switching, and cDNA carried unique molecular identifiers. TCRdb ran MiXCR on the 5' RACE reads and lists one entry per CDR3 protein. Of 650,000 to 800,000 distinct CDR3 sequences listed, over 8.5% were seen once; the top ten hold about 0.98%. These data are also associated with another study on yellow fever vaccine responses in identical twins. As that study records: Twins' T cell vaccine responses reportedly looked partly convergent, partly personalized.

The clonotype originates from a woman between 18 and 29 years old in good health. Sequenced sample: PBMCs. This sequence joins TRBV7-9 and TRBJ2-3; possible D gene TRBD1, 5 bases. This CDR3 is CASRGVLTQYF. The CDR3 DNA follows: TGTGCCAGCAGAGGGGTCCTTACGCAGTATTTT.